The 6 T cell receptor beta chains below come from one sample, sequenced in a study of T cells after yellow fever vaccination. Each CDR3 protein gets one entry after TCRdb re-called the 5' RACE reads with MiXCR. Found here are around 610,000 distinct CDR3 sequences, approximately 15% of them singletons; the top ten hold over 12%. The sequenced sample was PBMCs, obtained on the day of the yellow fever booster vaccination. These receptors originate from a young man who received the YFV17D yellow fever vaccine.

The chain combines TRBV20-1 with TRBJ2-3; a weak D match, TRBD2 (5 bases). The CDR3 is made up of 15 amino acids. Per germline, CDR1 DFQATT and CDR2 SNEGSKA (reference sequence). V was trimmed by 6 bases and J by 1 base, leaving 17 bases between them. This chain's CDR3 is CSALPLGLRTDTQYF. CDR3 DNA: TGCAGTGCCCTTCCTTTAGGACTTCGCACAGATACGCAGTATTTT.

The chain links TRBV9 to TRBJ2-2; tentative D call: TRBD2 (6 bases). This CDR3 is built from 14 residues. V was pared by 3 bases and J by 5 bases, with 11 bases between. The germline CDR1 and CDR2 sequences are SGDLS and YYNGEE. The CDR3 is CASSAGSGTGELFF. Here the CDR3 DNA reads TGTGCCAGCAGCGCAGGAAGCGGGACCGGGGAGCTGTTTTTT.

The rearrangement uses TRBV20-1 and TRBJ2-7; 8 nucleotides agree with TRBD1. Trimming took 5 bases from V and 6 from J; bases not matched to a gene: 6. CDR1 and CDR2 (germline): DFQATT, SNEGSKA (reference sequence). The CDR3 extends over 12 amino acids. CDR3 sequence: CSAAAGGVEQYF. DNA for the CDR3: TGCAGTGCTGCCGCAGGGGGCGTCGAGCAGTACTTC.

This clonotype showed up just a few times. This chain connects TRBV5-1 to TRBJ1-5; D gene unclear. CDR3 length equals 15 residues. V lost 2 bases to trimming and J lost 1 base, with 10 bases between them. Germline V gene data show CDR1 as SGHRS and CDR2 as YFSETQ. As DNA, the CDR3 is TGCGCCAGCAGCTTCCGACCCGGGAGCAATCAGCCCCAGCATTTT. Protein sequence: CASSFRPGSNQPQHF.

This clonotype occurred many times. CDR3 amino acids: CAISESRETQYF. The CDR3 nucleotides are TGTGCCATCAGTGAGTCACGGGAGACCCAGTACTTC. V and J are TRBV10-3 and TRBJ2-5; D remains unclear. Germline CDR1 and CDR2: ENHRY and SYGVKD. Trimming stripped 0 bases from V and 5 bases from J, with 4 bases between. The CDR3 spans 12 residues.

This clonotype has a handful of counts. The rearrangement joins TRBV4-1 to TRBJ2-7, with 8 positions matching TRBD2. The J segment lost 0 bases and the V segment lost 0 bases, leaving 1 base of the junction unmatched. Germline V gene sequence: CDR1 MGHRA, CDR2 YSYEKL. CDR3 length: 15 amino acids. CDR3 protein: CASSQERGVSYEQYF. Written as DNA, the CDR3 is TGCGCCAGCAGCCAAGAGCGGGGGGTCTCCTACGAGCAGTACTTC.